One sample yielded the 8 T cell receptor beta chains listed below, sequenced in a study of cytomegalovirus exposure and HLA in healthy donors. The table came from immunoSEQ multiplex PCR; TCRdb's copy has only in-frame clones and leaves some out. The sample holds about 150,000 clones, approximately 88% seen once. The sample consisted of PBMCs. These receptors originate from a woman younger than 35 in good health and CMV-seropositive.

The V and J genes are TRBV6-6 and TRBJ2-3; D may be TRBD1 (6 bases). Trimming removed 2 bases at V and 10 bases at J, with 13 bases between. The CDR3 contains 13 residues. CDR1 MNHNY and CDR2 SVGAGI come from the germline V gene (reference sequence). Here the CDR3 reads CASSYGDRLAQYF. CDR3 DNA: TGTGCCAGCAGTTACGGTGACAGGTTAGCGCAGTATTTT.

V is TRBV7-2 and J is TRBJ1-2, with 9 positions matching TRBD1. Germline assignment: CDR1 SGHTA and CDR2 FQGNSA. The CDR3 sequence is 15 residues long. The V and J ends lost 5 bases and 4 bases, in that order; junction bases with no gene match: 8. CDR3 in DNA: TGTGCCAGCAGCGTGGACAGGGGCCGCGGCTATGGCTACACCTTC. Protein product: CASSVDRGRGYGYTF.

The chain links TRBV29-1 to TRBJ2-3; 9 bases are shared with TRBD1. The CDR3 runs to 13 residues. From germline, CDR1 is SQVTM and CDR2 ANQGSEA. Unmatched junction bases numbered 6, after V lost 7 bases and J lost 4 bases. CDR3 bases: TGCAGCGCTACAGGGGGCGCCCCAGATACGCAGTATTTT. Its translation is CSATGGAPDTQYF.

The V gene is TRBV5-5, the J gene TRBJ2-5; D might be TRBD2 (5 bases). Looked up from germline, CDR1 is SGHKS and CDR2 is YYEKEE (reference sequence). Trimming cost V 4 bases and J 5 bases, with 18 bases left between them. The CDR3 loop spans 15 amino acids. The CDR3 bases are TGTGCCAGCAGCCTCAACCAGCTAGCTTTGGAGACCCAGTACTTC. It codes for CASSLNQLALETQYF.

This clone appeared a single time. J is TRBJ1-3 and V is TRBV28; D ambiguous. The V gene's germline CDR1 is MDHEN and CDR2 SYDVKM. Between the trimmed V and J ends, which lost 2 bases and 0 bases, there was a span of 5 bases. The CDR3 is 14 residues long. CDR3 DNA: TGTGCCAGCAGTTTAACAAGCTCTGGAAACACCATATATTTT. Translating it yields CASSLTSSGNTIYF.

The genes are TRBV9 and TRBJ2-7; TRBD1 matches 9 bases. Germline CDR1 SGDLS, CDR2 YYNGEE. Trimming cost V 4 bases and J 4 bases; bases outside gene matches: 9. The CDR3 is 15 residues long. Written as DNA, the CDR3 is TGTGCCAGCAGCCCGGGACAGGGAACCATGTACGAGCAGTACTTC. Its translation is CASSPGQGTMYEQYF.

V gene TRBV18 combines with J gene TRBJ2-7; 7 bases are a match to TRBD1. Germline V gene sequence: CDR1 KGHSH, CDR2 LQKENI. This CDR3 spans 14 amino acids. V lost 3 bases to trimming and J lost 2 bases; unmatched junction nucleotides: 4. The CDR3 loop is CASSPGQTAYEQYF. The DNA for the CDR3 is TGTGCCAGCTCACCGGGACAGACAGCCTACGAGCAGTACTTC.

The rearrangement links TRBV4-1 to TRBJ1-5; maybe TRBD1 (5 bases). The germline V gene encodes CDR1 MGHRA and CDR2 YSYEKL. The CDR3 sequence is 15 residues long. V lost 0 bases and J lost 4, with 10 bases in between. Here the CDR3 DNA reads TGCGCCAGCAGCCAAGAACCACAGGTTAATCAGCCCCAGCATTTT. Residues: CASSQEPQVNQPQHF.